Listed here are 29 T cell receptor beta chains from one sample, sequenced in a study of response to subunit inactivated influenza vaccine. TCRdb reprocessed the RT-PCR reads via MiXCR and lists one record per CDR3 protein. Counted here are fewer than 650,000 distinct CDR3 sequences, under 15% occurring once; the ten biggest clones make up 10% to 15%. This sample comprised PBMCs from blood, obtained around seven weeks after vaccination. These receptor sequences come from a man aged 50 or older who received an inactivated influenza vaccine.

The table lists this clonotype with a few counts. The V call is TRBV29-1, the J call TRBJ2-2; 8 nucleotides match TRBD1. V lost 6 bases and J lost 1; bases outside the gene matches: 7. Germline lookup yields CDR1 SQVTM and CDR2 ANQGSEA. The CDR3 extends over 15 amino acids. CDR3 sequence (DNA): TGCAGCGTCACAGGGGGTATGGTGAACACCGGGGAGCTGTTTTTT. Protein product: CSVTGGMVNTGELFF.

The chain links TRBV12-3 or TRBV12-4 to TRBJ2-7; D might be TRBD1 or TRBD2, each matching 5 bases. This CDR3 is built from 15 residues. V was pared by 6 bases and J by 3 bases, with 18 bases between. CDR3 DNA sequence: TGTGCCAGCAGCCCCGGGACGGACGCAATCTACGAGCAGTACTTC. It is translated as CASSPGTDAIYEQYF.

Concerning this clonotype itself: A single base separates this from a much larger clone, so it may be a read error. The V gene is TRBV5-1, the J gene TRBJ2-3; D is undetermined. Germline lookup yields CDR1 SGHRS and CDR2 YFSETQ. The CDR3 contains 11 residues. This CDR3 reads CGRFNTDTQYF. Written as DNA, the CDR3 is TGCGGCAGATTTAACACAGATACGCAGTATTTT.

The table lists this clonotype with a few counts. V is TRBV20-1 and J is TRBJ2-5; TRBD1 might be the D (6 bases). Looked up from germline, CDR1 is DFQATT and CDR2 is SNEGSKA (reference sequence). With 3 bases removed from V and 5 bases from J, the gap between germline ends came to 16 bases. CDR3 length equals 14 residues. DNA for the CDR3: TGCAGTGCTAGGGTCTGGGGGCGATCGGAGACCCAGTACTTC. It yields the protein CSARVWGRSETQYF.

This clonotype was recorded a few times. The chain employs TRBV20-1 and TRBJ2-3; 8 nucleotides line up with TRBD2. This CDR3 contains 17 residues. Looked up from germline, CDR1 is DFQATT and CDR2 is SNEGSKA (reference sequence). V lost 0 bases, J lost 2 bases, and 10 bases stayed unmatched. CDR3 residues: CSARDEMAGGPTDTQYF. CDR3 DNA sequence: TGCAGTGCTAGAGATGAGATGGCGGGAGGCCCCACAGATACGCAGTATTTT.

This clonotype has just a few counts. V and J are TRBV10-3 and TRBJ2-1; maybe TRBD2 (5 bases). CDR1 and CDR2 from the germline V gene are ENHRY and SYGVKD. V lost 10 bases and J 10 bases, leaving 14 bases between the germline ends. The CDR3 has 11 amino acids. CDR3 sequence (DNA): TGTGCCACCGCCGGAGGTATGGAGCAGTTCTTC. It translates to CATAGGMEQFF.

This clonotype was detected a few times. The chain recombines TRBV4-3 with TRBJ2-7, with 7 nucleotides matching TRBD2. The CDR3 extends over 15 amino acids. CDR1 is LGHNA and CDR2 is YSLEER in the germline V gene. Trimming cost V 0 bases and J 2 bases; bases outside gene matches: 4. The CDR3 spells CASSQEAGEPYEQYF. In DNA, the CDR3 is TGCGCCAGCAGCCAAGAGGCGGGGGAGCCCTACGAGCAGTACTTC.

This clonotype was counted only a few times. The chain carries TRBV20-1 and TRBJ2-3; 10 positions match TRBD2. After removal of 2 bases from V and 0 bases from J, the junction contained 5 bases not matched to a gene. This CDR3 has 16 amino acids. Germline CDR1 and CDR2: DFQATT and SNEGSKA (reference sequence). CDR3 DNA sequence: TGCAGTGCTAGACCCTGGACTAGCGGAAGCACAGATACGCAGTATTTT. This codes for CSARPWTSGSTDTQYF.

This clonotype was detected a few times. The chain couples TRBV29-1 to TRBJ2-2, with a tentative D call TRBD1 (6 bases). CDR1 SQVTM and CDR2 ANQGSEA come from the germline V gene. The CDR3 length is 13 residues. V was pared by 7 bases and J by 4 bases, with 13 bases between. The CDR3 DNA follows: TGCAGCGCCGACCCAGGGGCCACCGGGGAGCTGTTTTTT. Protein: CSADPGATGELFF.

This clonotype occurred many times. The CDR3 is CSVGLAASWNNEQFF. CDR3 DNA sequence: TGCAGCGTTGGACTAGCGGCCTCATGGAACAATGAGCAGTTCTTC. The rearrangement uses TRBV29-1 and TRBJ2-1; 9 bases map to TRBD2. Losses at the gene ends were 4 bases for V and 5 bases for J; bases not matched to a gene: 9. The CDR3 has 15 amino acids. In germline, CDR1 is SQVTM, CDR2 ANQGSEA.

This clonotype was seen more than once but under ten times. The chain has TRBV29-1 and TRBJ2-3; D tentatively fits TRBD1 or TRBD2 (6 bases each). This CDR3 contains 11 residues. The germline V gene has CDR1 SQVTM and CDR2 ANQGSEA. Trimming stripped 6 bases from V and 9 bases from J, with 13 bases between. CDR3 region: CSVGGPGTQYF. In DNA, the CDR3 is TGCAGCGTCGGGGGCCCTGGAACGCAGTATTTT.

There are many counts of this clonotype. CDR3 bases: TGTGCCAGCAGCTCGGGCGGAGAGACCCAGTACTTC. This codes for CASSSGGETQYF. J is TRBJ2-5 and V is TRBV7-9; D ambiguous. The CDR3 covers 12 residues. Per germline, CDR1 SEHNR and CDR2 FQNEAQ (reference sequence). Trimming shortened V by 4 bases and J by 4 bases, and 7 bases separated the two germline ends.

This clonotype has at least ten counts. The chain has TRBV29-1 and TRBJ2-7; D is ambiguous. CDR3 size: 12 residues. Germline assignment: CDR1 SQVTM and CDR2 ANQGSEA. Trimming stripped 6 bases from V and 7 bases from J, with 16 bases between. The CDR3 reads CSVADLIGEQYF. Written as DNA, the CDR3 is TGCAGCGTAGCAGACCTCATCGGTGAGCAGTACTTC.

This clonotype has just a few counts. The chain uses TRBV5-1 and TRBJ1-6, with unresolved D. Germline V gene data show CDR1 as SGHRS and CDR2 as YFSETQ. Trimming removed 4 bases at V and 7 bases at J, with 15 bases between. The CDR3 spans 15 residues. The CDR3 nucleotides read TGCGCCAGCAGCGAAGTGGCGATTGGCAATTCACCCCTCCACTTT. This encodes CASSEVAIGNSPLHF.

This clonotype was picked up many times. The gene calls are TRBV5-5 and TRBJ1-2; no clear D gene. V lost 2 bases to trimming and J lost 1 base, with 9 bases between them. Germline V gene lookup returns CDR1 SGHKS and CDR2 YYEKEE (reference sequence). The CDR3 length is 14 residues. In DNA form, the CDR3 reads TGTGCCAGCAGCTTAGCGAGAGATAACTATGGCTACACCTTC. Translating it yields CASSLARDNYGYTF.

This clonotype was seen many times. CDR3: CASSFTGQGGEQYF. In DNA, the CDR3 is TGTGCCAGCAGTTTTACGGGACAGGGGGGTGAGCAGTACTTC. This rearrangement joins TRBV12-3 or TRBV12-4 to TRBJ2-7, with TRBD1 matching 11 bases. The V segment lost 3 bases and the J segment 7 bases; nucleotides outside the gene matches: 5. The CDR3 totals 14 residues.

The chain links TRBV9 to TRBJ2-1, with TRBD2 identical over 11 bases. The germline gives CDR1 SGDLS, CDR2 YYNGEE. The trim removed 3 bases at V and 6 bases at J, leaving 8 bases unmatched. This CDR3 has 16 amino acids. The CDR3 is CASSEGLAVLLNEQFF. The CDR3 bases are TGTGCCAGCAGCGAGGGACTAGCGGTTTTACTCAATGAGCAGTTCTTC. Together with reference TRBV9 and TRBJ2-1, the CDR3 gives the full variable domain: DSGVTQTPKHLITATGQRVTLRCSPRSGDLSVYWYQQSLDQGLQFLIQYYNGEERAKGNILERFSAQQFPDLHSELNLSSLELGDSALYFCASSEGLAVLLNEQFFGPGTRLTVL.

This clonotype was picked up a small number of times. This sequence joins TRBV28 and TRBJ2-3, with 8 bases identical to TRBD1. V trimming: 4 bases; J trimming: 7 bases; junction bases outside the gene matches: 7. CDR1 MDHEN and CDR2 SYDVKM come from the germline V gene. The CDR3 contains 14 residues. CDR3 bases: TGTGCCAGCAGTTCCCCGGGACAGGTTTATACGCAGTATTTT. Its translation: CASSSPGQVYTQYF.

This clonotype was seen ten or more times. The CDR3 bases are TGTGCCAGCAGTTTAGGTCTCGGGACAGGGGAAAATCAGCCCCAGCATTTT. This codes for CASSLGLGTGENQPQHF. The chain employs TRBV12-3 or TRBV12-4 and TRBJ1-5; 10 nucleotides align to TRBD1. This CDR3 contains 17 residues. The V segment lost 1 base and the J segment 4 bases; nucleotides outside the gene matches: 7.

This clonotype occurred many times. The gene calls are TRBV12-3 or TRBV12-4 and TRBJ2-7; 11 nucleotides match TRBD1. The trim removed 5 bases at V and 3 bases at J, leaving 3 bases unmatched. The CDR3 has 14 amino acids. The CDR3 region has the DNA TGTGCCAGCAGTCCGGACAGGGGGCTCTACGAGCAGTACTTC. The encoded protein is CASSPDRGLYEQYF.

This clonotype has a handful of counts. CDR3 DNA: TGTGCCAGCAGTTTAACCCTAGCGGGTTACGAGCAGTACTTC. It translates to CASSLTLAGYEQYF. The chain combines TRBV28 with TRBJ2-7; 8 bases agree with TRBD2. Germline V gene lookup returns CDR1 MDHEN and CDR2 SYDVKM. V was pared by 2 bases and J by 4 bases, with 4 bases of the junction left unmatched. CDR3 length: 14 residues.

The chain carries TRBV6-2 or TRBV6-3 and TRBJ1-1; TRBD1 matches at 7 bases. This CDR3 is built from 13 residues. CDR1 is MNHEY and CDR2 is SVGEGT in the germline V gene. Trimming at V came to 5 bases and at J to 11 bases, leaving 11 bases not matched to a gene. CDR3 DNA: TGTGCCAGCAGTACCCTGGGACAGACATCGGCTTTCTTT. It is translated as CASSTLGQTSAFF.

This clonotype was picked up many times. The chain recombines TRBV24-1 with TRBJ1-2, with D tentatively TRBD1 (5 bases). The V and J ends lost 2 bases and 4 bases respectively, with 7 bases between them. Germline CDR1 reads KGHDR; CDR2 reads SFDVKD. The CDR3 is made up of 13 amino acids. The CDR3 bases are TGTGCCACCAGTGATTACACAGGCTATGGCTACACCTTC. This sequence encodes CATSDYTGYGYTF.

The chain links TRBV2 to TRBJ2-3, with unresolved D. This CDR3 region has 14 residues. Germline-derived CDR1 and CDR2 are SNHLY and FYNNEI. V shed 5 bases and J shed 6 bases, with 15 bases lying between them. The DNA of the CDR3 is TGTGCCAGCAGTCTTGACGGCCTAAGGGATACGCAGTATTTT. Translation gives CASSLDGLRDTQYF.

This rearrangement joins TRBV6-2 or TRBV6-3 to TRBJ2-7; D gene uncertain. Trimming removed 6 bases from V and 6 bases from J, with 12 bases in between. The CDR3 runs to 12 residues. The V gene's germline CDR1 is MNHEY and CDR2 SVGEGT. CDR3 in amino acids: CASSDVLVEQYF. Here the CDR3 DNA reads TGTGCCAGCAGCGACGTGCTGGTCGAGCAGTACTTC.

This clonotype was counted between two and nine times. The V and J genes are TRBV5-1 and TRBJ2-1, with TRBD1 identical over 9 bases. V was pared by 0 bases and J by 5 bases, with 9 bases of the junction left unmatched. Germline CDR1 and CDR2: SGHRS and YFSETQ. The CDR3 spans 17 residues. CDR3 DNA: TGCGCCAGCAGCTTGGCTTCAGGGACAGGGAGGAACAATGAGCAGTTCTTC. It is translated as CASSLASGTGRNNEQFF.

The V call is TRBV29-1, the J call TRBJ2-7; D is perhaps TRBD1 or TRBD2 (5 bases each). The germline V and J ends were trimmed by 6 bases and 5 bases, with 17 bases remaining between them. This CDR3 comprises 13 residues. Germline V gives CDR1 SQVTM, CDR2 ANQGSEA. The CDR3 nucleotides are TGCAGCGTGGGCTCGAATGGGGGAAACGAGCAGTACTTC. Protein: CSVGSNGGNEQYF.

This clonotype came up a few times. V is TRBV6-5 and J is TRBJ2-7; D is undetermined. V shed 2 bases and J shed 3 bases, with 14 bases lying between them. This CDR3 is 15 amino acids long. The V gene's germline CDR1 is MNHEY and CDR2 SVGAGI. The CDR3 coding sequence is TGTGCCAGCAGTTACGGGTCTCAAATCTACTACGAGCAGTACTTC. Its translation: CASSYGSQIYYEQYF.

This rearrangement joins TRBV11-2 to TRBJ2-3; D is tentatively TRBD1 or TRBD2 (5 bases each). This CDR3 region has 14 residues. The germline CDR1 and CDR2 sequences are SGHAT and FQNNGV. The V gene lost 1 base and the J gene lost 6 bases, with 11 bases spanning the gap. CDR3 coding DNA: TGTGCCAGCAGCTTAGCGGGGACCAGCGATACGCAGTATTTT. This sequence encodes CASSLAGTSDTQYF.